One sample yielded the 3 T cell receptor beta chains listed below, sequenced in a study of radiation and T cells in renal cell carcinoma. Time point of the sample: baseline pretreatment blood. The treatment is: 15 Gy SBRT to primary tumor, nephrectomy 4 weeks later. Here immunoSEQ multiplex PCR was the method, and the copy in TCRdb shows in-frame clones only, minus some. The table lists approximately 110,000 clones, approximately 82% of them singletons. Sequenced here: blood, sampled from a patient whose treatment included radiotherapy and nephrectomy. The receptors here all came from a woman aged 55-70 years with renal cell carcinoma.

This clone was detected only once. This chain links TRBV5-1 with TRBJ1-2, with a weak D call TRBD1 (5 bases). The germline V gene has CDR1 SGHRS and CDR2 YFSETQ. The V end lost 0 bases, the J end lost 5 bases, and 14 bases lay between the germline ends. The CDR3 extends over 15 amino acids. The CDR3 region is CASSLEEGTIYGYTF. The CDR3 coding sequence is TGCGCCAGCAGCTTGGAAGAGGGGACGATTTATGGCTACACCTTC.

The chain uses TRBV5-6 and TRBJ2-5, with TRBD2 matching over 8 bases. The CDR3 consists of 16 residues. Germline trimming cut 4 bases from V and 4 bases from J; bases unmatched to any gene: 12. CDR1 and CDR2 (germline): SGHDT, YYEEEE. CDR3 DNA sequence: TGTGCCAGCAGCCCGGGGTCCGGGGGGGGAGCAGAGACCCAGTACTTC. Translation: CASSPGSGGGAETQYF.

The chain employs TRBV10-3 and TRBJ1-2; 9 bases are shared with TRBD1. CDR1 is ENHRY and CDR2 is SYGVKD in the germline V gene. Trimming took 0 bases from V and 8 from J; bases not matched to a gene: 13. CDR3 length equals 17 residues. CDR3 bases: TGTGCCATCAGTGAGTCCGGCGCGGGGACAGGGAGGACCGGCTACACCTTC. It is translated as CAISESGAGTGRTGYTF.